The TCR beta chain under discussion was sequenced for a study of T cells in Graves' hyperthyroidism and ophthalmopathy. V lost 6 bases to trimming and J lost 4 bases; unmatched junction nucleotides: 9. The CDR3 is 15 amino acids. Germline CDR1 and CDR2: SNHLY and FYNNEI. Regions amplified from RNA transcripts were the TCR beta CDR3 regions. TCR CDR3 underwent first-round RT-PCR with the HTBI primer set. MiXCR was run by TCRdb on the multiplex PCR reads, yielding one entry per CDR3 protein. The table has around 570,000 distinct CDR3 sequences, about 20% seen once. This clonotype was recorded many times. Orbital computed tomography and thyroid ultrasound, together with serum TRAb and thyroxine and clinical symptoms, were used for diagnoses.

The rearrangement links TRBV2 to TRBJ2-7; 10 bases map to TRBD2. Sequencing input: blood. The TCR comes from a middle-aged man with Graves' ophthalmopathy. CDR3 protein: CASSAASGSGYEQYF. CDR3 nucleotide sequence: TGTGCCAGCAGCGCCGCTAGCGGGAGTGGGTACGAGCAGTACTTC.